This TCR beta chain was sequenced for a study of T cell repertoires in cytomegalovirus infection. For the study at large: Peptides in the study included HLA-C-restricted and HLA-B-restricted CMV epitopes. In public TCR beta signatures, there were indications of both CMV infection and matching HLA type.

This CDR3 has 15 amino acids. Per germline, CDR1 MNHNY and CDR2 SVGAGI (reference sequence). The V gene lost 6 bases and the J gene lost 0 bases, with 13 bases spanning the gap. General observations from the study: Summed frequency of shared TCR beta families picked out CMV carriers who also had the relevant HLA. The study found HLA-C-restricted CMV-specific TCR beta clonotypes dominating the ex vivo response.

This clonotype was counted only a few times. Its target is not known. TCRdb redid the calling of the reads with MiXCR, one entry per CDR3 protein. The top ten clones hold about an eighth of a sample with some 940,000 distinct CDR3 sequences, under 40% of them seen once. The sample consisted of cultured CD8+ T cells from PBMCs, taken from culture after CMV antigen stimulation. The rearrangement uses TRBV6-6 and TRBJ2-3; perhaps TRBD1 as D (5 bases). The receptor was derived from a human donor in good health (CMV status not recorded). Some clones in this sample may be carry-over from other donors' samples. The CDR3 region has the DNA TGTGCCAGCAGGGTGGCACGGACAAGCACAGATACGCAGTATTTT. Protein sequence: CASRVARTSTDTQYF.